This TCR beta chain came from a study of blood T cell repertoires in COVID-19 (dated by TCRdb to the early 2020s). Turning to the overall study: Samples covering the acute and convalescent phases of COVID-19 were provided by collaborators in the United States, Italy and Spain. The material from the prospective study consisted of cDNA or gDNA derived from T cells, B-cell-depleted T cells, or PBMCs. HLA class I and class II types, where available, came from metadata supplied by the sample provider rather than from assay-based typing. The samples were drawn from the first 160 participants of the ongoing ImmuneRACE study and from 950 to 1,500 subjects provided by 6 global collaborators. The sample metadata nearly always contained a de-identified subject ID, COVID-19 status, age in years and sex. Subjects who had been exposed to COVID-19, were actively infected with it, or had recovered from it provided the deeply sampled blood TCRbeta repertoires that made up the dataset. The repertoires were made available in a free public database intended to serve as a resource for research on the immune response to SARS-CoV-2.

The collaborating institutions used their own protocols to collect whole blood in K2EDTA tubes. For TCRbeta analysis, collaborator samples were shipped as frozen whole blood, as isolated PBMCs, or as DNA extracted from either sample type. TCRbeta CDR3 regions were amplified from genomic DNA by means of the immunoSEQ Assay, a bias-controlled multiplex PCR. For the original study's pipeline: The number of nucleated cells in each sample was estimated by amplification of reference gene primers within the assay. To quantify the absolute abundance of each unique TCRbeta CDR3 rearrangement, sequence reads were collapsed and filtered. For each sample, productive Simpson clonality was calculated by taking the square root of Simpson's diversity index across productive rearrangements. Imported from immuneACCESS, the table was reduced by TCRdb to in-frame sequences with V and J called. These copies leave out some clones; in studies compared against another copy, an unresolved V gene accounts for under half, and the cause of the remainder is not known. That table gives V, J and clone size, and the DNA gave D and trimming. This sample is represented by 240,000 or so clones; approximately 85% of them were singletons. Around an eighth of the sample lies in the top ten.

Beyond this particular receptor, the publication reports: The amount of clinical and demographic metadata varied by source and participant and was provided uncurated.

CDR1 and CDR2, looked up from the germline V gene (reference sequence), are LNHDA and SQIVND. Inclusive of the bounding cysteine and phenylalanine, the CDR3 is 17 residues long. Here the CDR3 DNA is all that survives: 51 bases in frame from base 1. V gives up 1 base and J gives up 6 bases, and the segment between their germline ends measures 18 bases. On this clone: No antigen is known for it. Per-base qualities were not stored, and no clone one base away is much larger.

The clonotype originates from a man aged 80 or over with acute or convalescent COVID-19. The rearranged segments are TRBV19 and TRBJ1-4, with a weak D call of TRBD1 (5 bases match). Sequencing was carried out using peripheral blood. The DNA is as follows: TGTGCCAGTAGTATAGGAGCCGCGGGACGAGGGCATGAAAAACTGTTTTTT. Its translation is CASSIGAAGRGHEKLFF.